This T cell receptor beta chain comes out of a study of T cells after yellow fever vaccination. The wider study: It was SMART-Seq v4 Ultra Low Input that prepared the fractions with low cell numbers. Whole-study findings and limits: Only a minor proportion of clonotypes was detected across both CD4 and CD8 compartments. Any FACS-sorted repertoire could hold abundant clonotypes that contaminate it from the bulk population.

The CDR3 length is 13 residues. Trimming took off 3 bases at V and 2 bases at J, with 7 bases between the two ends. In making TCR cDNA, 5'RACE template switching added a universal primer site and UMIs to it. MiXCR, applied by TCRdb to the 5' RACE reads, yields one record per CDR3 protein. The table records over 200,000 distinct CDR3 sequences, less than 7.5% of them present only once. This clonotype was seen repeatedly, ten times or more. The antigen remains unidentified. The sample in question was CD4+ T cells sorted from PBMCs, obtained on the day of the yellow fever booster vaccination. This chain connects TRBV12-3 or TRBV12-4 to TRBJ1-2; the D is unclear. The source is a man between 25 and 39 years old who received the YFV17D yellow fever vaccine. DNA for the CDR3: TGTGCCAGCAGTTTTCGGCAGAACTATGGCTACACCTTC. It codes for CASSFRQNYGYTF.